This T cell receptor beta chain came from a study of T cells expressing NK-cell markers (dated by TCRdb to about 2020). Background on the whole study: Three sorted T-cell subsets (CD3+CD56+NKG2C+, CD3+CD56+NKG2C- and CD3+CD56-NKG2C+) from 8 or 9 donors had their TCR beta-chain repertoires profiled. Illumina HiSeq 2000/2500, MiSeq or NextSeq was used to sequence libraries as 2 x 150 bp reads. The study sequenced eight donors, all healthy volunteers chosen at random: three men and five women. Most of the eight sequenced donors were HCMV-seropositive and one was HCMV-seronegative.

For this clonotype: Its antigen is currently not known.

From the germline V gene, CDR1 is SGHTA and CDR2 is FQGNSA. The CDR3 spans 14 residues, from the cysteine through the phenylalanine. DNA for this receptor is not on file. The study at large found these results: Whether the expanded NKG2C-expressing T cell clones were specific for HCMV antigens was left unclear. For six donors, the dominant CD3+CD56+NKG2C+ clonotypes were among the top 10 CD8+ clonotypes and accounted for about 1.0-7.5% of CD8+ T cells. Those dominant clonotypes were again the most abundant among CD3+CD56-NKG2C+ cells in several donors, at about 25-60.1%.

Sequencing was carried out with an Illumina HiSeq 2000. TCR beta cDNA libraries were made by 5'RACE template switching that added a universal primer site and unique molecular identifiers. cDNA synthesis was primed from the TCR beta constant segment, followed by two successive PCR amplification steps. The authors processed their data as follows. MIGEC was used to demultiplex reads and group reads by UMI, and MiTCR was used to assemble and quantify clonotypes. To exclude erroneous sequences, any TCR cDNA sequence not supported by at least two reads was discarded. Downstream repertoire analysis used the tcR package, and clonotypes were matched across fractions by CDR3 nucleotide sequence plus V segment. VDJmatch was used to annotate antigen specificity against VDJdb, with one amino acid substitution allowed in CDR3. TCRdb reprocessed the reads, and each CDR3 protein sequence is entered once, without DNA. The V and J calls here are based on TCRdb, not the publication. The table for this sample lists some 280,000 distinct CDR3 sequences. The biggest ten clones account for about 0.39% of the sample.

HCMV serostatus was determined by detecting HCMV-specific IgG in serum with a commercial ELISA kit. Ficoll density gradient centrifugation was used to isolate peripheral blood mononuclear cells from blood. The chain is encoded by TRBV7-2 joined to TRBJ2-2; no DNA is available, so the TRBD2 call from TCRdb remains unchecked. The source is a young man in good health. Donor details come from another sample of the same person, matched by shared clones. Sequenced material: blood T cells: a sorted CD56 or NKG2C T cell subset, CD4+ or CD8+ T cells, or bulk PBMC T cells (not recorded which). The CDR3 protein is CASSLESATGELFF.